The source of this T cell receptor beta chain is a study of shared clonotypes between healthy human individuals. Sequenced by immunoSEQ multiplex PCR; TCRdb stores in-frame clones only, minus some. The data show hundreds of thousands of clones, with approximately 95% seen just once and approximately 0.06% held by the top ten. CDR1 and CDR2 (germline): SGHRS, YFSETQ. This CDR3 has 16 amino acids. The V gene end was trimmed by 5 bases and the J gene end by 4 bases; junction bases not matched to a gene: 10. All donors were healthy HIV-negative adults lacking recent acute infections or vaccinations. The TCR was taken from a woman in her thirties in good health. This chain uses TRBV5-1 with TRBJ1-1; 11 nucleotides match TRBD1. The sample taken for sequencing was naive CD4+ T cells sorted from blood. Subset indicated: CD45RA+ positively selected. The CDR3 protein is CASRVGQGALITEAFF. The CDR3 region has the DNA TGCGCCAGCAGAGTTGGACAGGGGGCGTTGATCACTGAAGCTTTCTTT.